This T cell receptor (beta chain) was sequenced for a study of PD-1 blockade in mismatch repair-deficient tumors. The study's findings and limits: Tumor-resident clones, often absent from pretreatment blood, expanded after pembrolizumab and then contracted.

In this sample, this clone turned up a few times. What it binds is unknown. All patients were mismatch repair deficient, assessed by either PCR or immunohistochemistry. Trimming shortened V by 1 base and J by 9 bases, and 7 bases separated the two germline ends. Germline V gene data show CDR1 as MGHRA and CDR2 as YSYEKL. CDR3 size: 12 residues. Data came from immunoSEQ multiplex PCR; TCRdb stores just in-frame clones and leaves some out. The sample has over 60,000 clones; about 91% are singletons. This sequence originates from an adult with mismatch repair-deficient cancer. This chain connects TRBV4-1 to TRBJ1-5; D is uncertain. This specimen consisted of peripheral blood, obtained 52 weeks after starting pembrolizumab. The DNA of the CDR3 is TGCGCCAGCAGCCAAGGACTTGCGCCCCAGCATTTT. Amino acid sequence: CASSQGLAPQHF.